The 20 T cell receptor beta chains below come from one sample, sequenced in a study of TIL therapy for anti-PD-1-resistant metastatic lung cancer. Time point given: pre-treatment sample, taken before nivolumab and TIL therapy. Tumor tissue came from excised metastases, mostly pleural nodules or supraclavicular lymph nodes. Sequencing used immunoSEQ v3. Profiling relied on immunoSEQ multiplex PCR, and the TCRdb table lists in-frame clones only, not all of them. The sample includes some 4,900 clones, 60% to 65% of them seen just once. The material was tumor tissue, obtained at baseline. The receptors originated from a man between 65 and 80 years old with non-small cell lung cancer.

CDR3 coding DNA: TGTGCCAGCAGTTCGATTGGACAGGGGGCTAAAAACACTGAAGCTTTCTTT. It encodes CASSSIGQGAKNTEAFF. V gene TRBV28 combines with J gene TRBJ1-1; 11 bases are shared with TRBD1. The CDR3 is made up of 17 amino acids. The V and J ends lost 4 bases and 2 bases, in that order; junction bases with no gene match: 9. Per the germline V gene, CDR1 is MDHEN and CDR2 is SYDVKM. Full variable domain (remainder filled in from reference TRBV28 and TRBJ1-1): DVKVTQSSRYLVKRTGEKVFLECVQDMDHENMFWYRQDPGLGLRLIYFSYDVKMKEKGDIPEGYSVSREKKERFSLILESASTNQTSMYLCASSSIGQGAKNTEAFFGQGTRLTVV.

CDR3 in DNA: TGTGCCAGCAGCTTAGGACAGGGCGATGAGCAGTTCTTC. Residues: CASSLGQGDEQFF. The chain has TRBV7-2 and TRBJ2-1; TRBD1 aligns across 7 bases. Germline V CDR1 and CDR2: SGHTA, FQGNSA. The CDR3 loop spans 13 amino acids. The junction had 2 bases not matched to a gene; V was cut back by 1 base and J by 8 bases.

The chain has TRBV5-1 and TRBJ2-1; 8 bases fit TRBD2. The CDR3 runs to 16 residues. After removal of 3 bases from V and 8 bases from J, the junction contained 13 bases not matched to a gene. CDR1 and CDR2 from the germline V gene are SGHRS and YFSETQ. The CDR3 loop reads CASSSFSGRLGDEQFF. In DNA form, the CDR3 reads TGCGCCAGCAGCTCATTCAGCGGGAGACTCGGGGATGAGCAGTTCTTC.

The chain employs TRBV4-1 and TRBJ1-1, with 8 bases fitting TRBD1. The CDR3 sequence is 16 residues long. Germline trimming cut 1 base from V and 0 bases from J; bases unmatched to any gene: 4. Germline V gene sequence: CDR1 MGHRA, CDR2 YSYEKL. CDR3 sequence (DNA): TGCGCCAGCAGCCAAGCCCGGACAGGGATGAACACTGAAGCTTTCTTT. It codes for CASSQARTGMNTEAFF.

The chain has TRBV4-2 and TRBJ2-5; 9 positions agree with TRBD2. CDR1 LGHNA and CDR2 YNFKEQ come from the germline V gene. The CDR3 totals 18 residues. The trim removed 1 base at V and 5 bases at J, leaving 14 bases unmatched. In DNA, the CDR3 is TGTGCCAGCAGCCAAGGGGAGGGGCGGGAGGGCCCTCTGGAGACCCAGTACTTC. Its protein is CASSQGEGREGPLETQYF.

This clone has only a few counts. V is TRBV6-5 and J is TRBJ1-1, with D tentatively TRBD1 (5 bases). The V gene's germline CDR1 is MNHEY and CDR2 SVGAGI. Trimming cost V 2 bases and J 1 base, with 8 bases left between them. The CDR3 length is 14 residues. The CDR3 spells CASSYEGRNTEAFF. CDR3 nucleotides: TGTGCCAGCAGTTACGAGGGGAGGAACACTGAAGCTTTCTTT.

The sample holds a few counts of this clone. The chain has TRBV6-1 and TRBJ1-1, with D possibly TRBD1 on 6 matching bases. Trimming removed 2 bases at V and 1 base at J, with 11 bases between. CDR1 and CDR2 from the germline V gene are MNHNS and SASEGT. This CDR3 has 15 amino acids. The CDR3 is CASSERRQENTEAFF. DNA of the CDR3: TGTGCCAGCAGTGAACGTCGACAGGAGAACACTGAAGCTTTCTTT.

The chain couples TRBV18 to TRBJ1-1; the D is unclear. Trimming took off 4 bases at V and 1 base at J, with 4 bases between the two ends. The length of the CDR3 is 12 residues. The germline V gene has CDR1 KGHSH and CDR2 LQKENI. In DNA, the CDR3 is TGTGCCAGCTCACGGGGGAACACTGAAGCTTTCTTT. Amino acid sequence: CASSRGNTEAFF. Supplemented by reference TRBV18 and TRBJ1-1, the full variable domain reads NAGVMQNPRHLVRRRGQEARLRCSPMKGHSHVYWYRQLPEEGLKFMVYLQKENIIDESGMPKERFSAEFPKEGPSILRIQQVVRGDSAAYFCASSRGNTEAFFGQGTRLTVV.

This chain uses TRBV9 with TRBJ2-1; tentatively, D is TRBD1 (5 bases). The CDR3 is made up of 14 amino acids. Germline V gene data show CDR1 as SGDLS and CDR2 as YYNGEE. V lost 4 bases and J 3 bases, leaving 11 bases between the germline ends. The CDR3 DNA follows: TGTGCCAGCAGCTCGATCACAGGCTACAATGAGCAGTTCTTC. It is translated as CASSSITGYNEQFF.

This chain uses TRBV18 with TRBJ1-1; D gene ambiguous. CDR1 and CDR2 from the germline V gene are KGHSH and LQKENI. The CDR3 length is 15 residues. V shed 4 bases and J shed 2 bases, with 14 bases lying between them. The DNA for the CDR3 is TGTGCCAGCTCACGTGGCAGAACGGGAAACACTGAAGCTTTCTTT. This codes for CASSRGRTGNTEAFF.

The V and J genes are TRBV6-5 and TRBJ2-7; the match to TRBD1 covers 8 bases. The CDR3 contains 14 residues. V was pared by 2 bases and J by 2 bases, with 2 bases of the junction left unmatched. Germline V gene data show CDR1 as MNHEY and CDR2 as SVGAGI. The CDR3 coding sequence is TGTGCCAGCAGTTACACCAGGGGGCCCTACGAGCAGTACTTC. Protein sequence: CASSYTRGPYEQYF.

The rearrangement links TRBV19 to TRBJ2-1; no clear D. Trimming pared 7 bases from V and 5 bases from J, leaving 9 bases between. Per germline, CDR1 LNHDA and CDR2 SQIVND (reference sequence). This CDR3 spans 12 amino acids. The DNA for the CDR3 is TGTGCCAGTAACCACGAAGACAATGAGCAGTTCTTC. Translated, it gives CASNHEDNEQFF.

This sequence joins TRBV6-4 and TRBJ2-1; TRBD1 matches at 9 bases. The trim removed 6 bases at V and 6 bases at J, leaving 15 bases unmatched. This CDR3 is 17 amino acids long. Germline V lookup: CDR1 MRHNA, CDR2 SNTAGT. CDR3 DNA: TGTGCCAGCAGCGGACCCCCCGGGACAGGGAGGTGCAATGAGCAGTTCTTC. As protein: CASSGPPGTGRCNEQFF.

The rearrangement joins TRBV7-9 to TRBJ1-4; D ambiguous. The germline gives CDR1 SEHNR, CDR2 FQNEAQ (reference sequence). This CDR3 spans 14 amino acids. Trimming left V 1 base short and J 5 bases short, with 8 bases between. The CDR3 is CASSLVAENEKLFF. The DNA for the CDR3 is TGTGCCAGCAGCTTAGTGGCAGAGAATGAAAAACTGTTTTTT.

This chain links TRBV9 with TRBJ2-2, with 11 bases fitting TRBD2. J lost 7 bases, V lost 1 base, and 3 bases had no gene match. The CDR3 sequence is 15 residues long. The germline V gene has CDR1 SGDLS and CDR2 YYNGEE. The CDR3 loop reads CASSVSTSGGGELFF. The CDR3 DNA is TGTGCCAGCAGCGTATCAACTAGCGGGGGCGGGGAGCTGTTTTTT.

DNA for the CDR3: TGTGCCATCAGTGAGGGACAGGTTTACGGGGAGCTGTTTTTT. This encodes CAISEGQVYGELFF. The V and J genes are TRBV10-3 and TRBJ2-2; TRBD1 matches at 7 bases. CDR1 is ENHRY and CDR2 is SYGVKD in the germline V gene. J was trimmed by 7 bases and V by 2 bases; bases with no gene match: 4. The CDR3 length is 14 residues.

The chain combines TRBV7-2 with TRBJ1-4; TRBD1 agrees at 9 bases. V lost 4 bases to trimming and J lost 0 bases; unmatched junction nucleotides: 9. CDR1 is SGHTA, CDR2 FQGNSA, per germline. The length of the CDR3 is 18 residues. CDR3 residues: CASSSSPGTGPTNEKLFF. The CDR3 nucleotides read TGTGCCAGCAGCTCGAGTCCCGGGACAGGGCCAACTAATGAAAAACTGTTTTTT.

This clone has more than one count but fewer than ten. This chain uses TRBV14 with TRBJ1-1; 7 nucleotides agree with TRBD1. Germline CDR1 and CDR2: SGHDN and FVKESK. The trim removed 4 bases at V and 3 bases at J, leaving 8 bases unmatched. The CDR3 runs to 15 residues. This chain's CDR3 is CASSPWTGYHTEAFF. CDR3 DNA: TGTGCCAGCAGCCCCTGGACAGGCTACCACACTGAAGCTTTCTTT. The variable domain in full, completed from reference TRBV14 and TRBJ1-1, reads EAGVTQFPSHSVIEKGQTVTLRCDPISGHDNLYWYRRVMGKEIKFLLHFVKESKQDESGMPNNRFLAERTGGTYSTLKVQPAELEDSGVYFCASSPWTGYHTEAFFGQGTRLTVV.

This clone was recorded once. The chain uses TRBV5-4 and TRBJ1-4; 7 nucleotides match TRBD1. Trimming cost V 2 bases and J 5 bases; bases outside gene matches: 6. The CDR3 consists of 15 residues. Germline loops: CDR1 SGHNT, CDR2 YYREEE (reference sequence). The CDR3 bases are TGTGCCAGCAGCTTTAACAGGGGTATAAATGAAAAACTGTTTTTT. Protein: CASSFNRGINEKLFF.

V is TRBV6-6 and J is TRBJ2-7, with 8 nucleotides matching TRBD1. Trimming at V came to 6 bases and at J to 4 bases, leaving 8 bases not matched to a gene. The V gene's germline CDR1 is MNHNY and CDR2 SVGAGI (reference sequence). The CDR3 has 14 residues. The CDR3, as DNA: TGTGCCAGCAGCCGGGGGACAGGAGCTTACGAGCAGTACTTC. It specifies CASSRGTGAYEQYF.